The rows below give T cell receptor beta chains drawn from one sample of a study of cytomegalovirus exposure and HLA in healthy donors. The assay was immunoSEQ multiplex PCR, and TCRdb's table has in-frame clones only and misses some. The sample lists around 92,000 clones, roughly 80% occurring once. Sequencing used PBMCs. These receptors came from a girl aged 2 to 10 in good health and CMV-seropositive. Both conserved end residues are part of each CDR3. The order of the fields is J gene, CDR3 length, D gene, clone size, V gene, CDR3 protein, CDR3 DNA. A D gene is named only where the DNA matches it firmly. The size of a clone is reported for some rows only, either as once, few or many, or as a class for expanded clones.

j_call: TRBJ2-5; cdr3_length: 13; d_call: -; clone_size: few; v_call: TRBV19; cdr3_aa: CASSIRERETQYF; cdr3_nt: TGTGCCAGTAGTATCAGGGAAAGGGAGACCCAGTACTTC
j_call: TRBJ2-5; cdr3_length: 15; d_call: -; clone_size: -; v_call: TRBV5-4; cdr3_aa: CASSFGILRQETQYF; cdr3_nt: TGTGCCAGCAGCTTCGGGATTCTGCGGCAAGAGACCCAGTACTTC
j_call: TRBJ2-5; cdr3_length: 14; d_call: -; clone_size: once; v_call: TRBV5-8; cdr3_aa: CASSKRTGSETQYF; cdr3_nt: TGTGCCAGCAGCAAGCGGACGGGGTCAGAGACCCAGTACTTC
j_call: TRBJ2-7; cdr3_length: 15; d_call: -; clone_size: -; v_call: TRBV6-1; cdr3_aa: CASTPDSLLPYEQYF; cdr3_nt: TGTGCCAGCACCCCTGACAGTCTCTTACCCTACGAGCAGTACTTC
j_call: TRBJ2-7; cdr3_length: 15; d_call: -; clone_size: -; v_call: TRBV4-3; cdr3_aa: CASSQGIRGSYEQYF; cdr3_nt: TGCGCCAGCAGCCAAGGGATAAGGGGGTCCTACGAGCAGTACTTC
j_call: TRBJ2-7; cdr3_length: 15; d_call: TRBD1; clone_size: once; v_call: TRBV7-2; cdr3_aa: CASSLSRDRGNEQYF; cdr3_nt: TGTGCCAGCAGCTTGTCCCGGGACAGGGGGAACGAGCAGTACTTC
j_call: TRBJ1-1; cdr3_length: 12; d_call: -; clone_size: -; v_call: TRBV28; cdr3_aa: CASSRMNTEAFF; cdr3_nt: TGTGCCAGCAGCAGAATGAACACTGAAGCTTTCTTT
j_call: TRBJ1-1; cdr3_length: 14; d_call: TRBD1; clone_size: -; v_call: TRBV12-5; cdr3_aa: CASGLGQGAAEAFF; cdr3_nt: TGTGCTAGTGGTTTGGGACAGGGTGCGGCTGAAGCTTTCTTT
j_call: TRBJ1-1; cdr3_length: 14; d_call: -; clone_size: once; v_call: TRBV5-1; cdr3_aa: CASSLDSLNTEAFF; cdr3_nt: TGCGCCAGCAGCTTGGACAGCCTGAACACTGAAGCTTTCTTT
j_call: TRBJ2-7; cdr3_length: 17; d_call: TRBD2; clone_size: once; v_call: TRBV30; cdr3_aa: CAWVTSGGTPSSYEQYF; cdr3_nt: TGTGCCTGGGTGACTAGCGGGGGAACCCCCAGCTCCTACGAGCAGTACTTC
j_call: TRBJ2-3; cdr3_length: 12; d_call: -; clone_size: -; v_call: TRBV5-1; cdr3_aa: CASSARGDTQYF; cdr3_nt: TGCGCCAGCAGCGCTAGAGGAGATACGCAGTATTTT
j_call: TRBJ2-6; cdr3_length: 16; d_call: -; clone_size: -; v_call: TRBV30; cdr3_aa: CAWSALSRSGANVLTF; cdr3_nt: TGTGCCTGGAGTGCCCTAAGTCGCTCTGGGGCCAACGTCCTGACTTTC
j_call: TRBJ1-1; cdr3_length: 16; d_call: TRBD1; clone_size: -; v_call: TRBV19; cdr3_aa: CASSTRDRALNTEAFF; cdr3_nt: TGTGCCAGTAGTACCCGGGACAGGGCCCTGAACACTGAAGCTTTCTTT
j_call: TRBJ2-1; cdr3_length: 14; d_call: TRBD2; clone_size: -; v_call: TRBV15; cdr3_aa: CATVSGRRYNEQFF; cdr3_nt: TGTGCCACCGTGAGCGGGAGAAGGTACAATGAGCAGTTCTTC
j_call: TRBJ2-6; cdr3_length: 15; d_call: TRBD1; clone_size: -; v_call: TRBV28; cdr3_aa: CASSHTGAGANVLTF; cdr3_nt: TGTGCCAGCAGCCACACAGGGGCTGGGGCCAACGTCCTGACTTTC
j_call: TRBJ1-5; cdr3_length: 17; d_call: -; clone_size: -; v_call: TRBV15; cdr3_aa: CATSRELSRGGNQPQHF; cdr3_nt: TGTGCCACCAGCAGAGAATTGAGCAGGGGAGGCAATCAGCCCCAGCATTTT
j_call: TRBJ2-3; cdr3_length: 15; d_call: TRBD2; clone_size: -; v_call: TRBV4-2; cdr3_aa: CASSKTSGVTDTQYF; cdr3_nt: TGTGCCAGCAGCAAGACTAGCGGGGTCACAGATACGCAGTATTTT
j_call: TRBJ2-7; cdr3_length: 11; d_call: -; clone_size: few; v_call: TRBV5-4; cdr3_aa: CASSSTYEQYF; cdr3_nt: TGTGCCAGCAGCTCCACCTACGAGCAGTACTTC
j_call: TRBJ1-3; cdr3_length: 11; d_call: -; clone_size: -; v_call: TRBV6-5; cdr3_aa: CATGAGNTIYF; cdr3_nt: TGTGCCACAGGGGCTGGAAACACCATATATTTT
j_call: TRBJ2-5; cdr3_length: 14; d_call: TRBD2; clone_size: -; v_call: TRBV30; cdr3_aa: CAWSLTGGIETQYF; cdr3_nt: TGTGCCTGGAGTCTTACGGGAGGGATAGAGACCCAGTACTTC
j_call: TRBJ2-7; cdr3_length: 20; d_call: -; clone_size: -; v_call: TRBV2; cdr3_aa: CASMTLRGNTATRHSYEQYF; cdr3_nt: TGTGCCAGCATGACGTTGCGGGGAAACACAGCTACGAGACACTCCTACGAGCAGTACTTC
j_call: TRBJ2-7; cdr3_length: 15; d_call: TRBD2; clone_size: -; v_call: TRBV7-8; cdr3_aa: CASSIVGLAGYEQYF; cdr3_nt: TGTGCCAGCAGCATAGTGGGACTAGCGGGTTACGAGCAGTACTTC
j_call: TRBJ1-1; cdr3_length: 16; d_call: -; clone_size: -; v_call: TRBV5-1; cdr3_aa: CASNFIPQGLNTEAFF; cdr3_nt: TGCGCCAGCAACTTTATACCACAGGGACTGAACACTGAAGCTTTCTTT
j_call: TRBJ1-1; cdr3_length: 12; d_call: TRBD1; clone_size: -; v_call: TRBV28; cdr3_aa: CASSRSTGEAFF; cdr3_nt: TGTGCCAGCAGTCGATCGACAGGGGAAGCTTTCTTT
j_call: TRBJ2-7; cdr3_length: 15; d_call: TRBD1; clone_size: -; v_call: TRBV7-9; cdr3_aa: CASSLGDRDSYEQYF; cdr3_nt: TGTGCCAGCAGTTTAGGGGACAGGGACTCCTACGAGCAGTACTTC
j_call: TRBJ1-5; cdr3_length: 14; d_call: -; clone_size: -; v_call: TRBV28; cdr3_aa: CASSFYKSNQPQHF; cdr3_nt: TGTGCCAGCAGTTTTTACAAAAGCAATCAGCCCCAGCATTTT
j_call: TRBJ2-3; cdr3_length: 14; d_call: TRBD2; clone_size: -; v_call: TRBV6-4; cdr3_aa: CASSDWSGADTQYF; cdr3_nt: TGTGCCAGCAGTGACTGGAGCGGGGCAGATACGCAGTATTTT
j_call: TRBJ2-6; cdr3_length: 16; d_call: TRBD1; clone_size: -; v_call: TRBV29-1; cdr3_aa: CSVEGTGLSGANVLTF; cdr3_nt: TGCAGCGTTGAAGGGACAGGGCTCTCTGGGGCCAACGTCCTGACTTTC
j_call: TRBJ1-5; cdr3_length: 13; d_call: -; clone_size: -; v_call: TRBV30; cdr3_aa: CAWSAPSNQPQHF; cdr3_nt: TGTGCCTGGAGTGCCCCGTCCAATCAGCCCCAGCATTTT
j_call: TRBJ1-3; cdr3_length: 12; d_call: -; clone_size: -; v_call: TRBV19; cdr3_aa: CATSTLGNTIYF; cdr3_nt: TGTGCCACTTCGACACTTGGAAACACCATATATTTT
j_call: TRBJ2-7; cdr3_length: 14; d_call: TRBD1; clone_size: -; v_call: TRBV5-6; cdr3_aa: CASSPDRARFEQYF; cdr3_nt: TGTGCCAGCAGCCCTGACAGGGCTCGTTTCGAGCAGTACTTC
j_call: TRBJ2-1; cdr3_length: 15; d_call: TRBD2; clone_size: -; v_call: TRBV7-8; cdr3_aa: CASSRTSGVYNEQFF; cdr3_nt: TGTGCCAGCAGCAGAACTAGCGGGGTCTACAATGAGCAGTTCTTC
j_call: TRBJ1-1; cdr3_length: 13; d_call: TRBD1; clone_size: -; v_call: TRBV5-1; cdr3_aa: CASSLAGTGFAFF; cdr3_nt: TGCGCCAGCAGCTTGGCCGGGACAGGATTTGCTTTCTTT
j_call: TRBJ2-5; cdr3_length: 15; d_call: -; clone_size: -; v_call: TRBV28; cdr3_aa: CASSLLPDRQETQYF; cdr3_nt: TGTGCCAGCAGTTTATTACCAGATAGACAGGAGACCCAGTACTTC
j_call: TRBJ2-1; cdr3_length: 15; d_call: TRBD2; clone_size: -; v_call: TRBV25-1; cdr3_aa: CASSEWTSGGYEQFF; cdr3_nt: TGTGCCAGCAGTGAGTGGACTAGCGGGGGTTATGAGCAGTTCTTC
j_call: TRBJ2-2; cdr3_length: 19; d_call: TRBD2; clone_size: -; v_call: TRBV7-2; cdr3_aa: CASSLRPGTSGTNTGELFF; cdr3_nt: TGTGCCAGCAGCTTGCGCCCTGGGACTAGCGGCACGAACACCGGGGAGCTGTTTTTT
j_call: TRBJ1-5; cdr3_length: 13; d_call: TRBD1; clone_size: -; v_call: TRBV27; cdr3_aa: CASSDRGNQPQHF; cdr3_nt: TGTGCCAGCAGCGACAGGGGGAATCAGCCCCAGCATTTT
j_call: TRBJ2-5; cdr3_length: 16; d_call: -; clone_size: -; v_call: TRBV5-1; cdr3_aa: CASSFWTLGRQETQYF; cdr3_nt: TGCGCCAGCAGCTTCTGGACTCTGGGGAGGCAAGAGACCCAGTACTTC
j_call: TRBJ1-5; cdr3_length: 14; d_call: -; clone_size: few; v_call: TRBV5-6; cdr3_aa: CASSLAISSQPQHF; cdr3_nt: TGTGCCAGCAGCTTGGCCATCAGTAGCCAGCCCCAGCATTTT
j_call: TRBJ2-1; cdr3_length: 15; d_call: -; clone_size: -; v_call: TRBV9; cdr3_aa: CASSVEPRSYNEQFF; cdr3_nt: TGTGCCAGCAGCGTAGAACCTAGGTCCTACAATGAGCAGTTCTTC
j_call: TRBJ1-3; cdr3_length: 17; d_call: -; clone_size: -; v_call: TRBV19; cdr3_aa: CASRRASGFPSGNTIYF; cdr3_nt: TGTGCCAGTAGGCGCGCCTCCGGGTTCCCCTCTGGAAACACCATATATTTT
j_call: TRBJ2-1; cdr3_length: 14; d_call: -; clone_size: once; v_call: TRBV5-4; cdr3_aa: CASSLGRGVDEQFF; cdr3_nt: TGTGCCAGCAGCTTGGGACGGGGAGTGGATGAGCAGTTCTTC
j_call: TRBJ1-4; cdr3_length: 16; d_call: -; clone_size: -; v_call: TRBV4-2; cdr3_aa: CASSQDHLQINEKLFF; cdr3_nt: TGTGCCAGCAGCCAAGATCATCTACAGATTAATGAAAAACTGTTTTTT
j_call: TRBJ2-3; cdr3_length: 13; d_call: -; clone_size: -; v_call: TRBV10-3; cdr3_aa: CAAQQGIDDTQYF; cdr3_nt: TGTGCCGCCCAACAGGGAATCGACGATACGCAGTATTTT
j_call: TRBJ2-1; cdr3_length: 12; d_call: -; clone_size: few; v_call: TRBV5-6; cdr3_aa: CASSLDENEQFF; cdr3_nt: TGTGCCAGCAGCTTGGACGAGAATGAGCAGTTCTTC
j_call: TRBJ1-1; cdr3_length: 16; d_call: -; clone_size: once; v_call: TRBV4-2; cdr3_aa: CASSQEGGRGNTEAFF; cdr3_nt: TGTGCCAGCAGCCAAGAGGGCGGCAGGGGGAACACTGAAGCTTTCTTT
j_call: TRBJ2-1; cdr3_length: 14; d_call: -; clone_size: few; v_call: TRBV6-6; cdr3_aa: CASSYSTIYNEQFF; cdr3_nt: TGTGCCAGCAGTTACTCGACTATCTACAATGAGCAGTTCTTC
j_call: TRBJ2-1; cdr3_length: 14; d_call: TRBD2; clone_size: -; v_call: TRBV6-4; cdr3_aa: CASSLLAGEGEQFF; cdr3_nt: TGTGCCAGCAGTCTATTAGCGGGAGAAGGTGAGCAGTTCTTC
j_call: TRBJ1-1; cdr3_length: 20; d_call: TRBD1; clone_size: few; v_call: TRBV29-1; cdr3_aa: CSVEYYWVDRQREMNTEAFF; cdr3_nt: TGCAGCGTTGAATATTATTGGGTGGACAGGCAACGGGAGATGAACACTGAAGCTTTCTTT
j_call: TRBJ1-5; cdr3_length: 16; d_call: TRBD1; clone_size: -; v_call: TRBV7-8; cdr3_aa: CASSPTGQLFNQPQHF; cdr3_nt: TGTGCCAGCAGCCCAACGGGACAGCTCTTCAATCAGCCCCAGCATTTT